This T cell receptor beta chain derives from a study of blood T cell repertoires in COVID-19. Study summary: COVID-19 samples collected from the United States, Italy and Spain covered acute and convalescent phases. T cells, B-cell-depleted T cells, or PBMCs supplied cDNA or gDNA.

CDR3 length equals 13 residues. Germline V gives CDR1 LGHDT, CDR2 YNNKEL (reference sequence). Trimming shortened V by 6 bases and J by 9 bases, and 14 bases separated the two germline ends. Per the authors' pipeline: Amplification of reference gene primers provided the estimated nucleated cell counts. Produced via immunoSEQ multiplex PCR; TCRdb's table is partial and in-frame only. V and J calls and clone size are those listed in that table; D and trimming were worked out from the DNA. The repertoire holds around 150,000 clones, with about nine tenths as singletons. The table lists this clone with a few counts.

Material for sequencing was peripheral blood. The clonotype was recovered from a man aged 45 to 65 with active COVID-19. The chain links TRBV3-1 (or the pseudogene TRBV3-2) to TRBJ2-2; D is undetermined. CDR3 residues: CASRPPRSRELFF. CDR3 coding DNA: TGTGCCAGCAGACCTCCACGGAGCCGGGAGCTGTTTTTT.